This is a list of T cell receptor beta chains from one sample in a study of cytomegalovirus exposure and HLA in healthy donors. The table came from immunoSEQ multiplex PCR; TCRdb's copy has only in-frame clones and leaves some out. In the table there are roughly 140,000 clones, 80% to 85% of which are singletons. What was sequenced was PBMCs. The receptors come from a male donor in good health and CMV-seronegative. Each CDR3 is given with its conserved first and last residue. Fields, in order: J gene, D gene, V gene, CDR3 DNA, CDR3 protein. D genes are given only for firm matches.

>TRBJ2-7|.|TRBV2
TGTGCCAGCAATGAAGACAGATTTAAAGCCTACGAGCAGTACTTC
CASNEDRFKAYEQYF
>TRBJ2-3|.|TRBV29-1
TGCAGCGTTATACCGGACAGCCTGCAGTATTTT
CSVIPDSLQYF
>TRBJ2-7|.|TRBV16
TGTGCCAGCAGCCAATCGGGGGCCGGCACCACCTACGAGCAGTACTTC
CASSQSGAGTTYEQYF
>TRBJ1-1|.|TRBV2
TGTGCCAGCAGTGACGCCCTCGACATGGGGAACACTGAAGCTTTCTTT
CASSDALDMGNTEAFF
>TRBJ1-6|.|TRBV6-1
TGTGCCATCGCAGGTTATAATTCACCCCTCCACTTT
CAIAGYNSPLHF
>TRBJ2-1|.|TRBV6-5
TGTGCCAGCAGTTACTCGTCCTCTTACAATGGGCAGTTCTTC
CASSYSSSYNGQFF
>TRBJ1-2|.|TRBV19
TGTGCCAGTAGTAATTGGCCCACCCCCTATGGCTACACCTTC
CASSNWPTPYGYTF
>TRBJ2-3|TRBD2|TRBV2
TGTGCCAGCAGTGAGGGGGGTAGCGGGAACACAGATACGCAGTATTTT
CASSEGGSGNTDTQYF
>TRBJ1-2|.|TRBV6-5
TGTGCCAGCAGTTCAGAGACGGAGTATGGCTACACCTTC
CASSSETEYGYTF
>TRBJ2-2|.|TRBV10-3
TGTGCCATCAGTAGGGGTCAGGGGATAGAAGTTTCCGGGGAGCTGTTTTTT
CAISRGQGIEVSGELFF
>TRBJ2-5|.|TRBV9
TGTGCCAGCAGCCAAGGGAGGCCCTGGGAGACCCAGTACTTC
CASSQGRPWETQYF
>TRBJ2-3|.|TRBV28
TGTGCCAGCAGTTCTTCCGGGACTCGGAGCACAGATACGCAGTATTTT
CASSSSGTRSTDTQYF